The TCR beta chain under discussion was sequenced for a study of T cell responses to AZD1222 COVID-19 vaccine. Notes on the study in general: The reported proportion of spike-specific TCRs targeting unmutated variant regions was nearly half. Researchers took repertoire samples only after the peak T cell response had come. Among AZD1222 vaccinees, only five to seven were seropositive at baseline. Mapped onto spike, vaccine-associated CD4 TCRs spanned it and were dominant at 160-218 and 743-854.

Here immunoSEQ multiplex PCR was the method, and the copy in TCRdb shows in-frame clones only, minus some. The sample carries 150,000 or so clones, approximately 92% recorded once. Germline CDR1 is GTSNPN and CDR2 is SVGIG (reference sequence). The CDR3 contains 13 residues. With 2 bases removed from V and 2 bases from J, the gap between germline ends came to 9 bases. The count of this clone is one. Antigen specificity is unknown. The receptor was isolated from an adult in good health. The V gene is TRBV30, the J gene TRBJ2-5; TRBD1 is a possible D gene (5 bases). The specimen comprised peripheral blood, sampled on day 0 of AZD1222 vaccination. CDR3 in DNA: TGTGCCTGGAGTAGCAGGGTTCAAGAGACCCAGTACTTC. This codes for CAWSSRVQETQYF.